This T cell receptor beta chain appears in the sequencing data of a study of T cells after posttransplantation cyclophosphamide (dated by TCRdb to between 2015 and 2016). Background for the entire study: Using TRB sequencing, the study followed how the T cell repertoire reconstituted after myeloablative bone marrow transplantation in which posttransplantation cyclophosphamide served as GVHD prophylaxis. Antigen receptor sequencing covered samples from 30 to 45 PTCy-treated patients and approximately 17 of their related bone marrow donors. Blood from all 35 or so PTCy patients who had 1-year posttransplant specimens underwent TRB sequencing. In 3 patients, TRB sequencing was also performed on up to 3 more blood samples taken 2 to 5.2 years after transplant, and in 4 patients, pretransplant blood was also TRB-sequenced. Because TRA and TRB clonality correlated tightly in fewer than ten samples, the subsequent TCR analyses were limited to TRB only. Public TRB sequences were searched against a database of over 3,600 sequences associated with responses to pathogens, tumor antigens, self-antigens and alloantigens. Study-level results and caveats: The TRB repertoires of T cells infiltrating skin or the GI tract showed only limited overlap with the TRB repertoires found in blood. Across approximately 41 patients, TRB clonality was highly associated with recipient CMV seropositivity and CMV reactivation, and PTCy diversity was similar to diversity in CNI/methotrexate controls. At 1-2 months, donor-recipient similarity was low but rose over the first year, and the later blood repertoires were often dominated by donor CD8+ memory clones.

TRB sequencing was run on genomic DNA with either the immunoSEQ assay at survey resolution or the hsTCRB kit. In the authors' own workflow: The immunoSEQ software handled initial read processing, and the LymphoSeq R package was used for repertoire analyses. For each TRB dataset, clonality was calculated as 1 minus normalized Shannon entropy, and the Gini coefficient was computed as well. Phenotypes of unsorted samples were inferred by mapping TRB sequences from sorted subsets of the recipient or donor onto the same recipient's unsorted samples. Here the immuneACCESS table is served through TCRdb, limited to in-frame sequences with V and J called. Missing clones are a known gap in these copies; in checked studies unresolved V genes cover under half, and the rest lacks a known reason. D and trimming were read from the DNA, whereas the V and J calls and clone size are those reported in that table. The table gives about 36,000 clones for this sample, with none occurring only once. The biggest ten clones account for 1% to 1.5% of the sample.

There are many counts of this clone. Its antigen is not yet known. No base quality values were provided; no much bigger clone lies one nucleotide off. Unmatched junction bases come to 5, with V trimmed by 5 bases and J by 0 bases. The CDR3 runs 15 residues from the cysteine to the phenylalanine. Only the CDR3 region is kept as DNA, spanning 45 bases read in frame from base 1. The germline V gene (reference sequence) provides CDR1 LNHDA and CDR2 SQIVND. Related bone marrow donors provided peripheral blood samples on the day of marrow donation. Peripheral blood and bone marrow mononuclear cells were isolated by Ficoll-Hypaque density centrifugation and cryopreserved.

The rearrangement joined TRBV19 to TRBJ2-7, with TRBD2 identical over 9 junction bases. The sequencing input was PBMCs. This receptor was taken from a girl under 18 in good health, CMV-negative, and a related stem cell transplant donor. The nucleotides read TGTGCCAGTAGTGTACTAGCGGGTACCTCCTACGAGCAGTACTTC. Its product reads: CASSVLAGTSYEQYF.